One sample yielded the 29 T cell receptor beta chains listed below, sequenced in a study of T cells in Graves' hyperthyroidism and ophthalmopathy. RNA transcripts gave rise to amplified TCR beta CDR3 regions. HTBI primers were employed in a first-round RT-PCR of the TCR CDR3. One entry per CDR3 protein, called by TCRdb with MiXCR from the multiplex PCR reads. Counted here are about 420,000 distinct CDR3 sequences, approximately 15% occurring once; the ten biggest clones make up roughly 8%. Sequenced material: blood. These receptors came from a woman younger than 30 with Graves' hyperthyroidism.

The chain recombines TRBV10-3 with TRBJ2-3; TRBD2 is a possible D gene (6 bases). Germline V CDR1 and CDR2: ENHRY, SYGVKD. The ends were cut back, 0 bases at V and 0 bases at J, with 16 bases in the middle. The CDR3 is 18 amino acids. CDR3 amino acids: CAISESEVEGRSTDTQYF. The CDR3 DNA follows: TGTGCCATCAGTGAGTCTGAGGTCGAGGGGAGGAGCACAGATACGCAGTATTTT.

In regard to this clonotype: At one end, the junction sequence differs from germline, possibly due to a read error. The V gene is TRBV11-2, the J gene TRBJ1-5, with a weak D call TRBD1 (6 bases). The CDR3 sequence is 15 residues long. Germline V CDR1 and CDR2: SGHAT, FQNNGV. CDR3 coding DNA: TGTGCCGGCAGCTTACCCGGACAGAGCGGTCAGCCCCAGCATTTT. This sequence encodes CAGSLPGQSGQPQHF. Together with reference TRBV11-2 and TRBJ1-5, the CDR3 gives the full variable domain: EAGVAQSPRYKIIEKRQSVAFWCNPISGHATLYWYQQILGQGPKLLIQFQNNGVVDDSQLPKDRFSAERLKGVDSTLKIQPAKLEDSAVYLCAGSLPGQSGQPQHFGDGTRLSIL.

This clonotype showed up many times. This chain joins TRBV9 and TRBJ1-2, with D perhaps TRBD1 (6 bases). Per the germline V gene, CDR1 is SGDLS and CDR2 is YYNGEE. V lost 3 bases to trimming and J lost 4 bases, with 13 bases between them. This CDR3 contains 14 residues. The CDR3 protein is CASSAQGLSYGYTF. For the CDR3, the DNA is TGTGCCAGCAGCGCCCAGGGGTTAAGCTATGGCTACACCTTC. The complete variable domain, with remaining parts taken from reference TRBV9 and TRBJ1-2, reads DSGVTQTPKHLITATGQRVTLRCSPRSGDLSVYWYQQSLDQGLQFLIQYYNGEERAKGNILERFSAQQFPDLHSELNLSSLELGDSALYFCASSAQGLSYGYTFGSGTRLTVV.

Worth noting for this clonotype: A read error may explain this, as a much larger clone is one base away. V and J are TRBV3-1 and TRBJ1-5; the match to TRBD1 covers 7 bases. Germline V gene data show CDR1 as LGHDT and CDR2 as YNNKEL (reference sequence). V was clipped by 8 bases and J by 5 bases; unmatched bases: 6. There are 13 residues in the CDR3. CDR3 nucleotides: TGTGCCAGCGGGGACAGTACCGATCAGCCCCAGCATTTT. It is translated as CASGDSTDQPQHF.

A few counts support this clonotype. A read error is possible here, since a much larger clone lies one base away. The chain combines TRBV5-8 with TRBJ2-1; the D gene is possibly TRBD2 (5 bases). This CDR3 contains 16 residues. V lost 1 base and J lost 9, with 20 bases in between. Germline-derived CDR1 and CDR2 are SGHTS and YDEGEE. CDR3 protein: CASSLLRISFAGEQFF. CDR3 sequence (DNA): TGTGCCAGCAGCTTGTTACGGATTAGCTTCGCGGGTGAGCAGTTCTTC. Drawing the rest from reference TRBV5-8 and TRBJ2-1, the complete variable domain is EAGVTQSPTHLIKTRGQQATLRCSPISGHTSVYWYQQALGLGLQFLLWYDEGEERNRGNFPPRFSGRQFPNYSSELNVNALELEDSALYLCASSLLRISFAGEQFFGPGTRLTVL.

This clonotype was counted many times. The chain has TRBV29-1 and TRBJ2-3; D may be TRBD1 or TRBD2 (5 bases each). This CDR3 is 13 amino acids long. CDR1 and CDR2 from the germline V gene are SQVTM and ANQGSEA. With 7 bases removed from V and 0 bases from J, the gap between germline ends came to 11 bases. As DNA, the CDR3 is TGCAGCGAATGGGACGGTAGCACAGATACGCAGTATTTT. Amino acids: CSEWDGSTDTQYF.

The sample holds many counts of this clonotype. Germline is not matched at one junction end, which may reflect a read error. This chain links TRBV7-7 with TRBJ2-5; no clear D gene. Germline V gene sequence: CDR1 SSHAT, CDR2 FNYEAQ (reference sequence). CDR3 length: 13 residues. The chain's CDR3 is CASSLELGETQYF. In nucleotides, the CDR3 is TGTGCTAGCAGCTTAGAACTCGGAGAGACCCAGTACTTC.

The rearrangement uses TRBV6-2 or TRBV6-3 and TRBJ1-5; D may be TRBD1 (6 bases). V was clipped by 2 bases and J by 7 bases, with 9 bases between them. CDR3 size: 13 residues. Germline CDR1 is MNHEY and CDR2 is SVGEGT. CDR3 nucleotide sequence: TGTGCCAGCAGTTACACGACAGGACAGCCCCAGCATTTT. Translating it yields CASSYTTGQPQHF.

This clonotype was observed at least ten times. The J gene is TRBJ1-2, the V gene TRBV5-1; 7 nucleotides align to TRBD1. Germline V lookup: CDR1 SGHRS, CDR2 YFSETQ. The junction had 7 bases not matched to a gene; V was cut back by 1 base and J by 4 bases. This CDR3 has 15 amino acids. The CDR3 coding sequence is TGCGCCAGCAGCTTGTGGACAGGCCGATTCTATGGCTACACCTTC. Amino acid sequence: CASSLWTGRFYGYTF.

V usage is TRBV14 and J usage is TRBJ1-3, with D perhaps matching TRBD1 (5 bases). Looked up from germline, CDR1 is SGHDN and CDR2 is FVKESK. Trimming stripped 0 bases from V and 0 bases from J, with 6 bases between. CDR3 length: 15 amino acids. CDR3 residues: CASSQDGTSGNTIYF. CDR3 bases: TGTGCCAGCAGCCAAGACGGGACCTCTGGAAACACCATATATTTT.

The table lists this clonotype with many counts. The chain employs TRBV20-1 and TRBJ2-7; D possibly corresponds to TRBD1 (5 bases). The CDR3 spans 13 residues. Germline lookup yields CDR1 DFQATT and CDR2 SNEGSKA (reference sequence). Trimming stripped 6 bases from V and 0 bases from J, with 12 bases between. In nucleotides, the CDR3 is TGCAGTGCGACCGACAGAAGCTCCTACGAGCAGTACTTC. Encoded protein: CSATDRSSYEQYF.

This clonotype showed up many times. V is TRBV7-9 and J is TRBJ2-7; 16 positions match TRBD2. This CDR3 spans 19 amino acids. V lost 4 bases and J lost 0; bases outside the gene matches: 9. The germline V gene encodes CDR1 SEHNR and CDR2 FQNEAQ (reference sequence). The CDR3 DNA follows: TGTGCCAGCAGCTATACCGGGACTAGCGGGGGGGCCAGCTCCTACGAGCAGTACTTC. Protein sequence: CASSYTGTSGGASSYEQYF.

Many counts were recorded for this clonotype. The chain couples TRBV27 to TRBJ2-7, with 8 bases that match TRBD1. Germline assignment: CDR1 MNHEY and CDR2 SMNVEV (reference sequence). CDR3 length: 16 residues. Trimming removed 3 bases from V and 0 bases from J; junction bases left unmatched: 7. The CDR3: CASSLNPTGASYEQYF. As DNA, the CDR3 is TGTGCCAGCAGTTTGAACCCGACAGGGGCCTCCTACGAGCAGTACTTC.

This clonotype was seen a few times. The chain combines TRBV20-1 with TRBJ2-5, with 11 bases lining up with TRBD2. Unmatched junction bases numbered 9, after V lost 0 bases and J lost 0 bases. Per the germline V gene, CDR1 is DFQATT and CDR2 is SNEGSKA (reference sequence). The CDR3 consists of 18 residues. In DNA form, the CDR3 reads TGCAGTGCTAGAGACCCAATTAGCGGGAGGGGGTACCAAGAGACCCAGTACTTC. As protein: CSARDPISGRGYQETQYF.

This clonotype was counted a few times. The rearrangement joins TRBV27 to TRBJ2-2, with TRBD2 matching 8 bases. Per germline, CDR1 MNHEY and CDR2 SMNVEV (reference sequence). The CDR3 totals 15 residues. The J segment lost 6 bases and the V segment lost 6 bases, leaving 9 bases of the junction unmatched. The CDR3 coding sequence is TGTGCCAGCAGCCAACCGGGACTAGGGGCCGGGGAGCTGTTTTTT. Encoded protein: CASSQPGLGAGELFF.

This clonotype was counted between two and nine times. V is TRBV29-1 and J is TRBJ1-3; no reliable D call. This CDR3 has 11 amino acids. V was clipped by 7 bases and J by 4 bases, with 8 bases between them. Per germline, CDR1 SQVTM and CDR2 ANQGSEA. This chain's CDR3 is CSGVRGNTIYF. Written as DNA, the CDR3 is TGCAGCGGAGTTAGAGGAAACACCATATATTTT.

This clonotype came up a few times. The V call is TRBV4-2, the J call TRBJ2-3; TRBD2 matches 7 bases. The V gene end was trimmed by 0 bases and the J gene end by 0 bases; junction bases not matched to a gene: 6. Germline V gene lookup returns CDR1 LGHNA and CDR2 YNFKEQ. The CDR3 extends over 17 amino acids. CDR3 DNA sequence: TGTGCCAGCAGCCAAGATTCCAAGCGGGGTAGCACAGATACGCAGTATTTT. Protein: CASSQDSKRGSTDTQYF.

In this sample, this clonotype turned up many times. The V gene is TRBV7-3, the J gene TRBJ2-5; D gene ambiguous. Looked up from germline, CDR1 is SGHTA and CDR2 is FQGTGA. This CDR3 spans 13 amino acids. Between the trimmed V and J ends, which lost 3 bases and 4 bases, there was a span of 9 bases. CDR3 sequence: CASSFAGGETQYF. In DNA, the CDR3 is TGTGCCAGCAGCTTTGCAGGCGGAGAGACCCAGTACTTC.

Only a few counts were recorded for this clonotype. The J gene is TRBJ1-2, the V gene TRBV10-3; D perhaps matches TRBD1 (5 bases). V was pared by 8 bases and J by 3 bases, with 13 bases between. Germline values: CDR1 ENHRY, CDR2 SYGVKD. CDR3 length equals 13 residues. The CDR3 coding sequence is TGTGCCATCCCCAGGGAAAAAGACTATGGCTACACCTTC. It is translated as CAIPREKDYGYTF.

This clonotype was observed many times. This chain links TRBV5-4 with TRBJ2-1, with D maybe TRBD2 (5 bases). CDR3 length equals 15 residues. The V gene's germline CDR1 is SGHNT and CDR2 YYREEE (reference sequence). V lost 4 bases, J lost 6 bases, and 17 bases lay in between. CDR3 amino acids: CASSSGLTIVNEQFF. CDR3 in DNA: TGTGCCAGCAGCAGCGGACTGACCATAGTCAATGAGCAGTTCTTC.

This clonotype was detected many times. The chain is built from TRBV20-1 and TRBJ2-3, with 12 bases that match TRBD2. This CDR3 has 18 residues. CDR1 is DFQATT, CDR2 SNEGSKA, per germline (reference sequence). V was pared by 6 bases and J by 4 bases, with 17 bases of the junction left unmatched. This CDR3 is CSAKPWASGGAAPDTQYF. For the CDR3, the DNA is TGCAGTGCCAAGCCATGGGCTAGCGGGGGGGCCGCCCCAGATACGCAGTATTTT.

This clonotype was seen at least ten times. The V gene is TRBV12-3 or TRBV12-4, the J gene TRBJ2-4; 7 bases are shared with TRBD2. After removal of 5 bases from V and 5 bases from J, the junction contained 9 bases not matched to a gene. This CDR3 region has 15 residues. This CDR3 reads CASSGASGEENIQYF. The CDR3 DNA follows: TGTGCCAGCAGTGGGGCTAGCGGTGAGGAAAACATTCAGTACTTC.

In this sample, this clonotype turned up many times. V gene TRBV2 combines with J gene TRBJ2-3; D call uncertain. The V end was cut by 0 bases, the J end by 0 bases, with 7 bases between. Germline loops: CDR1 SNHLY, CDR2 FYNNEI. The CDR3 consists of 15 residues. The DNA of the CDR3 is TGTGCCAGCAGTGAAGCGCTTAGGAGCACAGATACGCAGTATTTT. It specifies CASSEALRSTDTQYF.

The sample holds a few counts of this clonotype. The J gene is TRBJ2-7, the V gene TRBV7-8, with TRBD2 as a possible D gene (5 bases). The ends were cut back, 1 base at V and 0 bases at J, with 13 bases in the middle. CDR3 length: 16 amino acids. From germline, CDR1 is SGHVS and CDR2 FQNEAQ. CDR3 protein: CASSLGLAPSSYEQYF. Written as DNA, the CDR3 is TGTGCCAGCAGCTTAGGGCTAGCCCCGAGCTCCTACGAGCAGTACTTC.

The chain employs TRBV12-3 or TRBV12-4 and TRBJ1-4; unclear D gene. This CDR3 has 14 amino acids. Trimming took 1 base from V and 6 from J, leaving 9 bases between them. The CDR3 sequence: CASSLGEEDEKLFF. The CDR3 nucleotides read TGTGCCAGCAGTTTAGGGGAAGAGGATGAAAAACTGTTTTTT.

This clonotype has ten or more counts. CDR3 protein: CASSLRLRGEQFF. In DNA, the CDR3 is TGTGCCAGCAGCCTACGACTCAGGGGTGAGCAGTTCTTC. This chain uses TRBV7-9 with TRBJ2-1, with a tentative D call TRBD1 (6 bases). Trimming pared 5 bases from V and 9 bases from J, leaving 14 bases between. The CDR3 length is 13 residues. CDR1 and CDR2 (germline): SEHNR, FQNEAQ (reference sequence).

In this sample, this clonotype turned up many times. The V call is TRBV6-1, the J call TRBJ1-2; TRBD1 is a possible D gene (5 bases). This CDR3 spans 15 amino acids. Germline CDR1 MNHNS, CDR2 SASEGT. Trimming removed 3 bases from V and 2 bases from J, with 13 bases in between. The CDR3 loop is CASSETATTNYGYTF. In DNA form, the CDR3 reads TGTGCCAGCAGTGAGACAGCCACTACGAACTATGGCTACACCTTC.

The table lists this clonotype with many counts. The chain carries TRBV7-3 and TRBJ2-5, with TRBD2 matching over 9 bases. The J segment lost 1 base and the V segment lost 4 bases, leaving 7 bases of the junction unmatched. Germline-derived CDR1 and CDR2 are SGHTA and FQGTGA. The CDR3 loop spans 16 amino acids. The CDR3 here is CASSSSASGAQETQYF. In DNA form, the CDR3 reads TGTGCCAGCAGCTCCTCGGCTAGCGGGGCCCAAGAGACCCAGTACTTC.

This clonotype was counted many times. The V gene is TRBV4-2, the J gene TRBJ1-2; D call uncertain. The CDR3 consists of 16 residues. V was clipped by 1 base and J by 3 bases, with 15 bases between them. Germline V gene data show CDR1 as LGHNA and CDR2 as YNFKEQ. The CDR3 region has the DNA TGTGCCAGCAGCCAAGGAAGTTCCGGCTACGACTATGGCTACACCTTC. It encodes CASSQGSSGYDYGYTF.